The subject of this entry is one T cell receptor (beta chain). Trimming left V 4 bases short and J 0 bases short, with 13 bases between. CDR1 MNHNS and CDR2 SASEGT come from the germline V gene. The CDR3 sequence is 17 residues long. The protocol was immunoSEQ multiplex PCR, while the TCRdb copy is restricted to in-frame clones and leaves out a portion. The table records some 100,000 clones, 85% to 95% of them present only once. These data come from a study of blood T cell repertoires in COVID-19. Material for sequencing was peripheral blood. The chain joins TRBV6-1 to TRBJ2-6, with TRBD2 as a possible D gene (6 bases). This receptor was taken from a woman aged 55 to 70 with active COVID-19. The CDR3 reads CASSVDGRGSGANVLTF. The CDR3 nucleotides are TGTGCCAGCAGTGTTGATGGGCGGGGCTCTGGGGCCAACGTCCTGACTTTC.